Listed below are T cell receptor beta chains from one sample, sequenced in a study of shared clonotypes between healthy human individuals. The table came from immunoSEQ multiplex PCR; TCRdb's copy has only in-frame clones and leaves some out. The data contain about 2.3 million clones, 85% to 95% of them singletons. The sequencing input was naive CD4+ T cells from PBMCs. Receptors were obtained from a man younger than 30 in good health. Some clones in this sample may be carry-over from other donors' samples. The CDR3 runs from the conserved cysteine through the conserved F or W. A D gene is named only where the DNA matches it firmly.

CDR3,DNA,D,V,J
CASSLNSYYEQYF,TGTGCCAGCAGCTTAAACAGTTACTACGAGCAGTACTTC,-,TRBV11-2,TRBJ2-7
CASSFSGSNQPQHF,TGTGCCAGCAGCTTCTCCGGGAGCAATCAGCCCCAGCATTTT,-,TRBV11-2,TRBJ1-5
CASSQTGMGVGAFF,TGTGCCAGCAGCCAAACAGGGATGGGGGTCGGAGCTTTCTTT,-,TRBV7-2,TRBJ1-1
CAISEGENTEAFF,TGTGCCATCAGTGAGGGGGAGAACACTGAAGCTTTCTTT,-,TRBV10-3,TRBJ1-1
CASTRLTGNTIYF,TGTGCCAGTACCCGGCTGACTGGAAACACCATATATTTT,-,TRBV19,TRBJ1-3
CASSLFTSGSDTQYF,TGTGCCAGCAGTTTATTTACTAGCGGGTCAGATACGCAGTATTTT,TRBD2,TRBV28,TRBJ2-3
CASSPRRVEPYTF,TGTGCCAGCAGTCCTCGCAGGGTGGAGCCCTACACCTTC,-,TRBV2,TRBJ1-2
CASSLLGSNNEQFF,TGTGCCAGCAGTTTATTAGGTAGCAACAATGAGCAGTTCTTC,-,TRBV28,TRBJ2-1
CASNLDRGQDYGYTF,TGTGCCAGTAACCTGGACAGGGGGCAGGACTATGGCTACACCTTC,TRBD1,TRBV19,TRBJ1-2
CASGRRTNEQFF,TGTGCCAGCGGGAGGAGAACCAATGAGCAGTTCTTC,-,TRBV28,TRBJ2-1
CASSQVGTDKNIQYF,TGTGCCAGCAGCCAAGTCGGAACAGATAAAAACATTCAGTACTTC,-,TRBV14,TRBJ2-4
CASASDFYEQYF,TGCGCCAGTGCAAGCGACTTCTACGAGCAGTACTTC,-,TRBV5-1,TRBJ2-7
CASKGGGVSYEQYF,TGTGCCAGCAAAGGTGGCGGGGTCTCCTACGAGCAGTACTTC,-,TRBV28,TRBJ2-7
CASSQDGRLGGYTGELFF,TGTGCCAGCAGCCAAGACGGAAGGTTAGGGGGATACACCGGGGAGCTGTTTTTT,-,TRBV4-2,TRBJ2-2
CATRTGGAANEKLFF,TGTGCCACCCGGACAGGGGGCGCAGCTAATGAAAAACTGTTTTTT,TRBD1,TRBV10-3,TRBJ1-4
CSARVHNEQFF,TGCAGTGCTAGAGTCCACAATGAGCAGTTCTTC,-,TRBV20-1,TRBJ2-1
CASSPPGGSFREQYF,TGTGCCAGCAGCCCCCCTGGAGGGTCCTTCCGCGAGCAGTACTTC,-,TRBV5-4,TRBJ2-7
CASSLDGLAGVADTQYF,TGTGCCAGCAGCCTTGACGGACTAGCGGGAGTGGCAGATACGCAGTATTTT,TRBD2,TRBV7-2,TRBJ2-3
CASSLTGTGVTEQYF,TGTGCCAGCAGCTTGACCGGGACAGGGGTTACGGAGCAGTACTTC,TRBD1,TRBV7-2,TRBJ2-7
CASNLRARGNYGYTF,TGTGCCAGCAACCTCCGGGCCCGGGGCAACTATGGCTACACCTTC,-,TRBV5-4,TRBJ1-2
CASSSTGAPGDTQYF,TGTGCCAGCAGTTCAACAGGGGCCCCGGGGGATACGCAGTATTTT,TRBD1,TRBV6-1,TRBJ2-3
CSGKTGGGLTQYF,TGCAGCGGGAAAACTGGGGGGGGCCTGACCCAGTACTTC,-,TRBV29-1,TRBJ2-5